This T cell receptor beta chain was profiled in a study of early T cells in non-severe SARS-CoV-2 infection. Study-wide context: Unsorted whole-blood RNA was sequenced in bulk, leaving chains unpaired.

Tagging with unique molecular identifiers was applied to individual cDNA molecules. TCRdb processed the 5' RACE reads anew with MiXCR; each CDR3 protein has one entry. The sample lists 45,000 or so distinct CDR3 sequences; under 4.5% were seen once. Findings and limits, study-wide: Matching against VDJdb likely underestimated virus-specific expansions, favoring anti-spike CD8.

In the case of this clonotype: No antigen is known for it.

The CDR3 totals 15 residues. Germline values: CDR1 SGHRS, CDR2 YFSETQ. The V end was cut by 0 bases, the J end by 7 bases, with 14 bases between. The sequence derives from an adult who was a healthcare worker with PCR-confirmed SARS-CoV-2 infection or an uninfected control (not recorded which). The chain uses TRBV5-1 and TRBJ2-1; possible D gene TRBD2, 5 bases. The sample comprised whole blood. The CDR3 DNA sequence: TGCGCCAGCAGCTTGGGGGAGTTTCTTGGGAATGAGCAGTTCTTC. It yields the protein CASSLGEFLGNEQFF. The full variable domain, its missing parts supplied by reference TRBV5-1 and TRBJ2-1, is KAGVTQTPRYLIKTRGQQVTLSCSPISGHRSVSWYQQTPGQGLQFLFEYFSETQRNKGNFPGRFSGRQFSNSRSEMNVSTLELGDSALYLCASSLGEFLGNEQFFGPGTRLTVL.